Sequencing of this T cell receptor (beta chain) was carried out in a study of shared clonotypes between healthy human individuals (dated by TCRdb to the early 2020s). Notes on the research overall: Two women and a few men aged 18 to 49 years were included in the cohort. For each donor, CD4 naive and CD4 memory were each given three plates, CD8 naive was given two plates, and CD8 memory was given one plate. The study deeply sequenced blood TCR repertoires of 5 or 6 healthy adults to estimate repertoire size and the extent of clonotype sharing between individuals. Different laboratories and diverse techniques were used to prepare libraries and sequence TCR repertoires, to increase sequencing depth and limit assay-specific biases. Between about 0.85 and 9.5 billion PBMCs per donor were obtained by leukapheresis.

Healthy HIV-negative adults with no recently reported acute infections or vaccinations were included as donors. Only Caucasian adults living in Nashville, Tennessee, USA were represented among the donors. CD4+ T cells were enriched through magnetic negative selection, after which naive cells were positively selected on CD45RA and the remaining negative fraction served as the memory subset. Blood was obtained by leukapheresis, after which PBMCs were separated by Ficoll-Histopaque density gradient centrifugation and cryopreserved in liquid nitrogen vapor phase. Purity and quantity of every magnetically sorted T cell population were checked by analytical flow cytometry. Each sorted fraction had its genomic DNA isolated and then quantified by UV absorbance on a Nanodrop 2000c. TCR CDR3 regions were amplified from genomic DNA by multiplex PCR using the deep immunoSEQ assay. Extracted genomic DNA from each cell subset was spread evenly across all wells of several immunoSEQ 96-well plates, with each plate serving as a replicate. For sorted subsets, about 0.2 ug genomic DNA, equal to tens of thousands of T cell genomes, was loaded into each replicate PCR. The purified libraries were quantified using a Qubit 3.0 fluorometer, sized with a Bioanalyzer 2100, and then quantified again using the KAPA Library Quantification kit. Every immunoSEQ 96-well plate was sequenced on a separate single-read 150-cycle Illumina NextSeq 550 flow cell. Per the authors' processing: Because the immunoSEQ output held only junctional sequences and lacked quality scores, the filtering could not match the filtering applied to full-length reads. To assign V/J genes and CDR3, sequences were annotated using PyIR, a Python wrapper for IgBLAST v1.9, with IMGT germline references. Reads were filtered out if the reads had weak V/J assignments (E-value above 1e-6), no CDR3, stop codons, out-of-frame junctions, or ambiguous translated residues. V3J clonotypes were defined by identical inferred V gene, J gene, and CDR3 amino acid sequence. The percentage overlap between two repertoires was calculated by dividing the number of shared unique clonotypes by the size of the smaller repertoire. Three approaches were used to assess repertoire richness: RTK rarefaction, the Chao1 estimator, and Recon v2.1 estimates of unobserved clonotypes. Generation probabilities were computed with OLGA for all TCRbeta clonotypes obtained by the gDNA method from several donors. The table comes from immuneACCESS by way of TCRdb, which keeps in-frame sequences with V and J called. Part of the clones is missing from these tables; in studies checked, under half for an unresolved V gene and the rest for unknown reasons. V and J calls and clone size come straight from that table; D and trimming were deduced from the DNA. The sample table records under 750,000 clones; 55% to 75% of these occur just once. The ten largest clonotypes hold under 2% of the sample.

The full study reports these points: Compared with non-shared clonotypes, clonotypes shared by all four sorted-subset donors had higher generation probabilities. Larger estimated clonotype richness was generally found for naive subsets than for memory subsets. Pairwise subsampling led to the expectation that sequencing depth would affect the degree of clonotype sharing among donors. Sampling was limited to blood, and TCR repertoires in tissue likely differ from TCR repertoires in blood. Across a few donors, around 5% of naive CD4, around 3.5% of naive CD8, approximately 2.5% of memory CD4, and approximately 0.42% of memory CD8 clonotypes were shared. Even with the large sequencing depth, rarefaction of the sorted-subset datasets indicated that sequencing was incomplete. The small number of donors limited the genetic and exposure-history diversity represented.

CDR1 and CDR2 were assigned from the germline V gene (reference sequence) as SEHNR and FQNEAQ. The germline ends are 10 bases apart after V is trimmed by 4 bases and J by 7 bases. Including cysteine and phenylalanine, the CDR3 has 12 amino acids. Only the CDR3 DNA stays, 36 bases, in frame from base 1. Points on this clone: No cognate antigen has been identified for it. One base away there is no much larger clone; base qualities are not given.

This TCR derives from a woman between 25 and 40 years old in good health. This chain joins TRBV7-9 to TRBJ1-2; a tentative D match to TRBD1 spans 6 bases. The sample was memory CD4+ T cells sorted from blood. The sample's cell subset or site label is to be understood as: CD45RA-negative fraction. The CDR3 in this case is CASSWEGGGYTF. The bases read TGTGCCAGCAGCTGGGAAGGGGGTGGCTACACCTTC. With the rest looked up from the reference TRBV7-9 and TRBJ1-2 genes rather than sequenced, the full variable domain is DTGVSQNPRHKITKRGQNVTFRCDPISEHNRLYWYRQTLGQGPEFLTYFQNEAQLEKSRLLSDRFSAERPKGSFSTLEIQRTEQGDSAMYLCASSWEGGGYTFGSGTRLTVV.